This T cell receptor beta chain was sequenced during a study of blood T cell repertoires in COVID-19. Study background: From T cells, B-cell-depleted T cells, or PBMCs came the material, which was cDNA or gDNA.

In the original analysis: Cell counts per sample came from amplifying reference gene primers. Measured with immunoSEQ multiplex PCR; TCRdb has only the in-frame clones, and not every one. Clone size and the V and J calls come from that table; the DNA yielded D and trimming. The sample shows roughly 70,000 clones, 70% to 80% of them seen only once. Trimming removed 6 bases from V and 6 bases from J, with 17 bases in between. Germline values: CDR1 SNHLY, CDR2 FYNNEI. The length of the CDR3 is 14 residues. Input material: peripheral blood. The chain employs TRBV2 and TRBJ1-1; perhaps TRBD1 as D (6 bases). The sequence was collected from a human donor in a cohort sampled during active COVID-19. The CDR3 region has the DNA TGTGCCAGCAGGGACCAACAGGGTTTACCTGAAGCTTTCTTT. This sequence encodes CASRDQQGLPEAFF.